One sample yielded the 16 T cell receptor beta chains listed below, sequenced in a study of T cell responses to AZD1222 COVID-19 vaccine. The table came from immunoSEQ multiplex PCR; TCRdb's copy has only in-frame clones and leaves some out. The profile shows approximately 270,000 clones, roughly 93% of them singletons. Material: peripheral blood, obtained 28 days after the second AZD1222 dose. These receptors all stem from an adult who received the AZD1222 COVID-19 vaccine.

The chain links TRBV6-5 to TRBJ2-6, with D uncertain. CDR1 MNHEY and CDR2 SVGAGI come from the germline V gene. The V and J ends lost 6 bases and 4 bases respectively, with 7 bases between them. The CDR3 has 13 residues. This chain's CDR3 is CASRESGANVLTF. In DNA, the CDR3 is TGTGCCAGCAGGGAGTCCGGGGCCAACGTCCTGACTTTC.

The rearrangement links TRBV4-1 to TRBJ2-7, with 8 nucleotides matching TRBD1. The CDR3 has 16 residues. In germline, CDR1 is MGHRA, CDR2 YSYEKL. The ends lost 1 base at V and 4 bases at J; junction bases unmatched: 9. As DNA, the CDR3 is TGCGCCAGCAGCCAAGGGGTTGGGCAGGGGGCTTACGAGCAGTACTTC. Encoded protein: CASSQGVGQGAYEQYF.

This clone was detected once. The gene calls are TRBV19 and TRBJ1-5, with 8 bases matching TRBD1. This CDR3 contains 17 residues. The trim removed 5 bases at V and 0 bases at J, leaving 9 bases unmatched. Germline CDR1 LNHDA, CDR2 SQIVND (reference sequence). The CDR3 region is CASSANRGASSNQPQHF. The DNA of the CDR3 is TGTGCCAGTAGTGCCAACAGGGGGGCAAGTAGCAATCAGCCCCAGCATTTT.

The chain combines TRBV7-8 with TRBJ2-3; 10 bases fit TRBD1. The germline gives CDR1 SGHVS, CDR2 FQNEAQ. V dropped 6 bases and J dropped 1; count of bases not matched to a gene: 7. This CDR3 is 16 amino acids long. The CDR3 bases are TGTGCCAGCAGGGGTGACAGGGGGCGCGGCACAGATACGCAGTATTTT. Translation: CASRGDRGRGTDTQYF.

This clone was counted once. The gene calls are TRBV18 and TRBJ1-3, with TRBD1 matching over 9 bases. The trim removed 2 bases at V and 0 bases at J, leaving 8 bases unmatched. This CDR3 has 18 residues. CDR1 is KGHSH, CDR2 LQKENI, per germline. The CDR3 DNA reads TGTGCCAGCTCACCATGGCGGACAGGGGCGGCCTCTGGAAACACCATATATTTT. Its protein is CASSPWRTGAASGNTIYF.

In regard to this clone: One end of the junction fails to match germline, which may point to a read error. This chain joins TRBV15 and TRBJ1-1, with a weak D call TRBD1 (5 bases). Germline V gene lookup returns CDR1 LNHNV and CDR2 YYDKDF (reference sequence). This CDR3 region has 15 residues. The CDR3 protein is CATSRGGEGNSEAFF. CDR3 nucleotides: TGTGCCACCAGCAGAGGGGGGGAGGGGAACAGTGAAGCTTTCTTT.

This clone was seen only a few times. CDR3 DNA sequence: TGTGCCAGCAGCTGGACAGGGACCACTGAAGCTTTCTTT. Residues: CASSWTGTTEAFF. The chain couples TRBV5-6 to TRBJ1-1; 8 nucleotides agree with TRBD1. V dropped 3 bases and J dropped 4; count of bases not matched to a gene: 2. Germline-derived CDR1 and CDR2 are SGHDT and YYEEEE. The CDR3 sequence is 13 residues long.

The J gene is TRBJ2-5, the V gene TRBV30, with 15 bases that match TRBD2. This CDR3 contains 18 residues. The V segment lost 2 bases and the J segment 1 base; nucleotides outside the gene matches: 8. The germline CDR1 and CDR2 sequences are GTSNPN and SVGIG (reference sequence). In nucleotides, the CDR3 is TGTGCCTGGAGTTCCTGGACTAGCGGGAGGGCCGGCCAAGAGACCCAGTACTTC. Its translation: CAWSSWTSGRAGQETQYF.

This chain joins TRBV7-6 and TRBJ2-7; 12 nucleotides line up with TRBD2. CDR3 length: 17 residues. Germline loops: CDR1 SGHVS, CDR2 FNYEAQ. V shed 3 bases, J shed 0 bases, and the junction held 6 bases outside the gene matches. The CDR3 reads CASSLTSGSASSYEQYF. CDR3 coding DNA: TGTGCCAGCAGCTTGACTAGCGGGAGCGCCAGCTCCTACGAGCAGTACTTC.

The chain employs TRBV24-1 and TRBJ2-1, with 9 bases matching TRBD1. Per the germline V gene, CDR1 is KGHDR and CDR2 is SFDVKD. J was trimmed by 7 bases and V by 4 bases; bases with no gene match: 7. This CDR3 is built from 15 residues. The CDR3 protein is CATSDPSGTGNEQFF. CDR3 bases: TGTGCCACCAGTGACCCAAGCGGGACAGGGAATGAGCAGTTCTTC.

The CDR3 nucleotides read TGTGCCTGGAACCAATGGCAGGGGACTGAAGCTTTCTTT. Translating it yields CAWNQWQGTEAFF. This chain links TRBV30 with TRBJ1-1, with D possibly being TRBD1 (6 bases). This CDR3 comprises 13 residues. In germline, CDR1 is GTSNPN, CDR2 SVGIG (reference sequence). V gave up 4 bases and J gave up 5 bases, with 14 bases separating them.

V is TRBV25-1 and J is TRBJ2-7; D is unclear. Trimming took off 3 bases at V and 4 bases at J, with 10 bases between the two ends. The CDR3 contains 13 residues. Germline CDR1 reads MGHDK; CDR2 reads SYGVNS. This CDR3 is CASSERHFYEQYF. DNA of the CDR3: TGTGCCAGCAGTGAGCGACATTTTTACGAGCAGTACTTC.

The chain couples TRBV7-2 to TRBJ2-2; 10 bases are a match to TRBD2. The ends lost 5 bases at V and 6 bases at J; junction bases unmatched: 9. This CDR3 is 16 amino acids long. The germline CDR1 and CDR2 sequences are SGHTA and FQGNSA. CDR3 sequence: CASSPRLAGNAGELFF. The DNA of the CDR3 is TGTGCCAGCAGCCCGCGACTAGCGGGTAACGCCGGGGAGCTGTTTTTT.

The chain links TRBV2 to TRBJ2-3; 7 bases align to TRBD1. This CDR3 contains 15 residues. Unmatched junction bases numbered 10, after V lost 6 bases and J lost 4 bases. Germline loops: CDR1 SNHLY, CDR2 FYNNEI. The CDR3 is CASSALGQGADTQYF. CDR3 in DNA: TGTGCCAGCAGCGCCCTAGGGCAGGGGGCAGATACGCAGTATTTT.

This clone was found once. The chain carries TRBV5-4 and TRBJ2-7; a weak D match, TRBD1 (7 bases). In germline, CDR1 is SGHNT, CDR2 YYREEE (reference sequence). V gave up 6 bases and J gave up 5 bases, with 21 bases separating them. This CDR3 region has 15 residues. The CDR3 protein is CASTARGQGGNEQYF. The CDR3 DNA reads TGTGCCAGCACCGCCCGGGGCCAGGGGGGTAACGAGCAGTACTTC.

V and J are TRBV12-3 or TRBV12-4 and TRBJ2-3; D uncertain. This CDR3 has 13 residues. Trimming left V 7 bases short and J 3 bases short, with 11 bases between. CDR3 DNA sequence: TGTGCCAGCAATATAGGTGGTACAGATACGCAGTATTTT. Its protein is CASNIGGTDTQYF.